This entry features one T cell receptor (beta chain) sequence. Its antigen remains unidentified. Measured with immunoSEQ multiplex PCR; TCRdb has only the in-frame clones, and not every one. This table holds 800,000 to 1,200,000 clones, approximately 78% found once. The sample comes from a study of shared clonotypes between healthy human individuals. Looking at the study overall: CD4 naive and CD4 memory each took three plates per donor, while CD8 naive took two and CD8 memory one. Study-level findings and limits: Among non-shared clonotypes, generation probabilities were lower than among those shared by all four donors.

Those who donated, Caucasian adults without exception, all lived in Nashville, Tennessee. V lost 2 bases and J 0 bases, leaving 9 bases between the germline ends. The CDR3 contains 15 residues. CDR1 MGHDK and CDR2 SYGVNS come from the germline V gene. The sequence derives from a man younger than 35 in good health. Some clones in this sample may be carry-over from other donors' samples. What was sequenced was memory CD4+ T cells from PBMCs. The subset denotes: CD45RA-negative fraction. The chain employs TRBV25-1 and TRBJ2-3, with a possible D match to TRBD1 (6 bases). The CDR3 is CASSEVGQSTDTQYF. For the CDR3, the DNA is TGTGCCAGCAGTGAAGTAGGACAGAGCACAGATACGCAGTATTTT. Full variable domain (remainder filled in from reference TRBV25-1 and TRBJ2-3): EADIYQTPRYLVIGTGKKITLECSQTMGHDKMYWYQQDPGMELHLIHYSYGVNSTEKGDLSSESTVSRIRTEHFPLTLESARPSHTSQYLCASSEVGQSTDTQYFGPGTRLTVL.